This T cell receptor beta chain was obtained from a study of T cells in Graves' hyperthyroidism and ophthalmopathy (dated by TCRdb to about 2019). At the level of the whole study: Peripheral blood samples were taken at the time of initial diagnosis, prior to any treatment. To identify distinguishing TCR V-J signatures, a discovery cohort of 100 patients was used, comprising 43 with Graves' ophthalmopathy and approximately 58 with stable Graves' hyperthyroidism. Whether ophthalmopathy could be predicted prospectively was tested in an independent validation cohort made up of about 20 hyperthyroidism patients plus 17 patients who later progressed to ophthalmopathy. The approximately 90 discovery patients were divided at random into training and test sets in a 7:3 ratio. The study also compared thyroid tissue and blood T-cell repertoires from about six Graves' hyperthyroidism patients. Following sampling, methimazole starting at 30 mg daily was given to hyperthyroidism patients, and high-dose intravenous methylprednisolone was given to ophthalmopathy patients. The paper reports TCR Vbeta CDR3 sequencing of 135 peripheral blood samples: 43 ophthalmopathy, under 80 hyperthyroidism and 17 progressor patients. Beyond this particular receptor, the publication reports: Blood samples also contained most of the expanded thyroid clonotypes (frequency above 0.001), which suggests that blood repertoires may reflect thyroid immune responses. A model built on a 13 V-J signature distinguished ophthalmopathy from stable hyperthyroidism, reaching roughly 88% sensitivity and about 81% specificity in cross-validation and 80%/75% in testing. In validation, the model predicted progression to ophthalmopathy a median of around 6.5 months before onset, with approximately 68% sensitivity and roughly 77% specificity. No statistical method was used to set the sample size in advance, and investigators knew the group allocation.

A patient counted as having stable Graves' hyperthyroidism if no progression to ophthalmopathy occurred over 18 months of follow-up. Hyperthyroidism patients were newly diagnosed, had a disease duration of under 2 months, and were aged 18 to 65 years. Any patient with an uncontrolled infection, another autoimmune disease, pregnancy or lactation was excluded. Diagnoses were established on the basis of clinical symptoms, serum thyroxine and TRAb, thyroid ultrasound, and orbital computed tomography. PBMCs were separated from approximately 9.9 ml of fresh peripheral blood using Ficoll-Paque density gradient centrifugation. Total RNA was extracted with Trizol reagent, and quality was checked on an Agilent 2100 Bioanalyzer. The TCR beta CDR3 regions were amplified from RNA transcripts. The first round of RT-PCR for the TCR CDR3 was performed with the HTBI primer set and the Qiagen OneStep RT-PCR kit. Libraries were constructed in a second round of multiplex PCR, after which size selection and purification were carried out. Sequencing of the libraries was done on an Illumina HiSeq2000 using paired-end 100 bp reads. The paper's processing steps were these. SOAPnuke was used to process the raw data, removing reads that contained adapters or uncalled bases, had a mean Phred below 15, or lacked an exact match to the constant primer or identifier. High-quality paired reads were merged using COPE v1.2.5, and each unique nucleotide sequence was defined as a clonotype. MiTCR v1.1 was used to align the clonotypes against IMGT TRBV, TRBD and TRBJ reference segments. Analysis was restricted to V-J combinations with a frequency above 0.0001, which covered roughly 99% of repertoires. A TCS score was defined as the ratio of F50 (clonal expansion) to E x V (chaos), with BLOSUM62-based TCRdist applied between CDR3 peptides within each V-J. Welch's t-statistics and random forest reduced around 520 V-J features to roughly 13, which were used in a naive Bayes classifier (R e1071). TCRdb handled the public reads itself, with Q25 trimming in fastp and clone calling in MiXCR, and kept productive beta chains. Entries are consolidated by CDR3 protein sequence, retaining the most common genes and DNA. TCRdb assigned the V and J calls; the authors' analysis was not used. In this sample the table shows around 690,000 distinct CDR3 sequences, roughly 17% of which occur a single time. The biggest ten clones account for about 14% of the sample.

This clonotype has at least ten counts. Its antigen is currently not known. No quality values exist for individual bases; no much larger clone is one base distant. Relative to germline, V is 3 bases shorter and J is 5 bases shorter, with 10 bases between their ends. CDR1 SGHTA and CDR2 FQGNSA are derived from the germline V gene. The CDR3 runs 13 residues from the cysteine to the phenylalanine. Solely the CDR3 DNA is kept, with 39 bases framed from the first base. Sequencing used blood. The sequence links TRBV7-2 to TRBJ1-2, with the D gene call left open. The sequence came from a man aged 50 or older with Graves' hyperthyroidism. The nucleotides are TGTGCCAGCAGCTTTACTGAAACTTATGGCTACACCTTC. This sequence encodes CASSFTETYGYTF.